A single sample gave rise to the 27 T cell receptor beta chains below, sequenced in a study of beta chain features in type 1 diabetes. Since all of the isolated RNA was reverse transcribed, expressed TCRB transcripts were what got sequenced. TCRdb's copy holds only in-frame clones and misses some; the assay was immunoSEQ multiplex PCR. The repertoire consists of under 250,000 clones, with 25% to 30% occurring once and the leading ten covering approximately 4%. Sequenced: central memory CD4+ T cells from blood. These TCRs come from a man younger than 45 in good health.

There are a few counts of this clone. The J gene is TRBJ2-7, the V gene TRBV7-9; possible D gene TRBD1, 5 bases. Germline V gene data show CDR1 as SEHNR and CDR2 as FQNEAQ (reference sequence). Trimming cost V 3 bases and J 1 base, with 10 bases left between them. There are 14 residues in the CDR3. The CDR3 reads CASSFRGGSYEQYF. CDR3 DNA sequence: TGTGCCAGCAGCTTTAGGGGCGGATCCTACGAGCAGTACTTC.

CDR3 coding DNA: TGTGCCACCTCCCTCGGGCCGAGCACAGATACGCAGTATTTT. Its translation: CATSLGPSTDTQYF. The V gene is TRBV15, the J gene TRBJ2-3; no definite D call. V lost 8 bases to trimming and J lost 0 bases, with 12 bases between them. The V gene's germline CDR1 is LNHNV and CDR2 YYDKDF (reference sequence). The CDR3 has 14 amino acids.

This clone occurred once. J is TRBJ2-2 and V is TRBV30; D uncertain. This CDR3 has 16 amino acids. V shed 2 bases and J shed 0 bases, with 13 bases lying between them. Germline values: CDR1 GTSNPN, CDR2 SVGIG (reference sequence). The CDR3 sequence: CAWSKSTPPNTGELFF. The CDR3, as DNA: TGTGCCTGGAGTAAAAGCACGCCTCCGAACACCGGGGAGCTGTTTTTT.

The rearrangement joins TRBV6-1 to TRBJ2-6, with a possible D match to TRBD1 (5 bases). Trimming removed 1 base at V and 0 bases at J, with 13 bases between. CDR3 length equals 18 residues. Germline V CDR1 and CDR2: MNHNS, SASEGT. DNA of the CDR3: TGTGCCAGCAGTGAAGAGGGGAAGTTCCCCTCTGGGGCCAACGTCCTGACTTTC. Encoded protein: CASSEEGKFPSGANVLTF.

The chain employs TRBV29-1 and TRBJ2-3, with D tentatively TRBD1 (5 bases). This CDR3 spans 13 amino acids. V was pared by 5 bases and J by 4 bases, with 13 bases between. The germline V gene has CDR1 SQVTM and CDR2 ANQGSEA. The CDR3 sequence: CSVRQGGADTQYF. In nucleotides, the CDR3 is TGCAGCGTTCGCCAGGGTGGTGCAGATACGCAGTATTTT.

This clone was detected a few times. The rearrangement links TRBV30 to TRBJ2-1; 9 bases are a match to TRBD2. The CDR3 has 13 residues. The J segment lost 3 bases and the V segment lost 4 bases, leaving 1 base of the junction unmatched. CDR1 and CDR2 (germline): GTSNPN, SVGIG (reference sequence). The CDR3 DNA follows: TGTGCCTGGAATAGCGGGAGCTACAATGAGCAGTTCTTC. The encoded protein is CAWNSGSYNEQFF. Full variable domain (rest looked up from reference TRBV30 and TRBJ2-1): SQTIHQWPATLVQPVGSPLSLECTVEGTSNPNLYWYRQAAGRGLQLLFYSVGIGQISSEVPQNLSASRPQDRQFILSSKKLLLSDSGFYLCAWNSGSYNEQFFGPGTRLTVL.

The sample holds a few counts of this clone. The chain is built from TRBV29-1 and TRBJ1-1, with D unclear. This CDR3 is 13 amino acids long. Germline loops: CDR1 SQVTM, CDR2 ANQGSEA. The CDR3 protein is CSAFTSMNTEAFF. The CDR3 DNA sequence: TGCAGTGCGTTTACGAGCATGAACACTGAAGCTTTCTTT.

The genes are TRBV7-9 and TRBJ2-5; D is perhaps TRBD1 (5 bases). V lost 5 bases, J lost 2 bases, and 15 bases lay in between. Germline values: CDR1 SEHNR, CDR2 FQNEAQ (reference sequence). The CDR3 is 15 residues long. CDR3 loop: CASSVVQGIQETQYF. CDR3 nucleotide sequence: TGTGCCAGCAGCGTAGTGCAGGGAATTCAAGAGACCCAGTACTTC.

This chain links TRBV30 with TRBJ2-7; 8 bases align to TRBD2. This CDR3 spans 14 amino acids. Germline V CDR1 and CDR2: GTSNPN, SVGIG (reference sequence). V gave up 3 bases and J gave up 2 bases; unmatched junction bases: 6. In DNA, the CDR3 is TGTGCCTGGAGAGGTACAGCGGGAGCCTACGAGCAGTACTTC. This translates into CAWRGTAGAYEQYF.

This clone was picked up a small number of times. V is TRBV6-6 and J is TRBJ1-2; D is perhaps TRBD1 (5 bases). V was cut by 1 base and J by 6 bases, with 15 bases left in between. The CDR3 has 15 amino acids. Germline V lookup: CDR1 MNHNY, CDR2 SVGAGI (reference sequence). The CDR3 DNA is TGTGCCAGCAGTTACTTATCGGGGCTGGCCCATGGCTACACCTTC. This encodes CASSYLSGLAHGYTF.

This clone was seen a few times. The CDR3 nucleotides are TGTGCCAGCAGCTTAGAAAGTAGTGCTAATTCACCCCTCCACTTT. Translating it yields CASSLESSANSPLHF. The chain combines TRBV7-6 with TRBJ1-6; D unresolved. Trimming took 1 base from V and 6 from J, leaving 10 bases between them. Germline lookup yields CDR1 SGHVS and CDR2 FNYEAQ. This CDR3 comprises 15 residues.

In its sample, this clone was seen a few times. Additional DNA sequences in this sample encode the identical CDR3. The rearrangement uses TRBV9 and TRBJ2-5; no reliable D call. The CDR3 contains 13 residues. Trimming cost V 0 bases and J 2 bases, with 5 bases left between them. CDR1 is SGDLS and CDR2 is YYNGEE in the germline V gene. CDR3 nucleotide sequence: TGTGCCAGCAGCGTAGGGCAGCAAGAGACCCAGTACTTC. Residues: CASSVGQQETQYF.

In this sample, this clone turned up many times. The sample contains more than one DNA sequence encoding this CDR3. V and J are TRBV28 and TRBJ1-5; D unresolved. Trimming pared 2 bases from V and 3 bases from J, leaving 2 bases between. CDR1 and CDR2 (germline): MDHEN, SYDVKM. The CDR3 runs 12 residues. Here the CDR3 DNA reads TGTGCCAGCAGTTTAATCAATCAGCCCCAGCATTTT. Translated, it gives CASSLINQPQHF.

The CDR3 loop is CATSRDTDTQYF. The DNA for the CDR3 is TGTGCCACCAGCAGAGATACGGATACGCAGTATTTT. V is TRBV15 and J is TRBJ2-3; D not certain. The CDR3 spans 12 residues. The V gene lost 0 bases and the J gene lost 6 bases, with 4 bases spanning the gap. Germline V lookup: CDR1 LNHNV, CDR2 YYDKDF (reference sequence).

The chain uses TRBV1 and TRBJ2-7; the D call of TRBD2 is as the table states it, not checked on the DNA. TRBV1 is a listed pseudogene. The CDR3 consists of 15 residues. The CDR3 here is CTSSQQAGEACEQYF. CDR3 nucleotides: TGCACCAGCAGCCAACAAGCGGGGGAAGCGTGCGAGCAGTACTTC.

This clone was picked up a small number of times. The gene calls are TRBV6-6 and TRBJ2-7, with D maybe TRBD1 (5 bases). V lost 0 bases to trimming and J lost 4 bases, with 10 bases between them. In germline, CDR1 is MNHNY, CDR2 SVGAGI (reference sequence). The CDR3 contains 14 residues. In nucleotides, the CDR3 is TGTGCCAGCAGTTACTCGTCAGGGCAATACGAGCAGTACTTC. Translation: CASSYSSGQYEQYF.

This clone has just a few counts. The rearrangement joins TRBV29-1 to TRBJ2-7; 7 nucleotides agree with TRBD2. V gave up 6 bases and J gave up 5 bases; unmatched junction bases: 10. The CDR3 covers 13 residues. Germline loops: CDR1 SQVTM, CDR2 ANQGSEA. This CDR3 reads CSVRRGSYDEQYF. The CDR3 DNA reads TGCAGCGTCCGGCGCGGGAGTTACGACGAGCAGTACTTC.

The CDR3 spells CASSLASGFYNEQFF. The DNA of the CDR3 is TGTGCCAGCAGCTTGGCTAGCGGGTTCTACAATGAGCAGTTCTTC. The chain has TRBV5-6 and TRBJ2-1; 8 bases align to TRBD2. The CDR3 length is 15 residues. V lost 0 bases, J lost 3 bases, and 2 bases stayed unmatched. Germline-derived CDR1 and CDR2 are SGHDT and YYEEEE.

CDR3 sequence: CASSQGSWSDNEQFF. The CDR3 nucleotides read TGCGCCAGCAGCCAAGGGTCCTGGTCGGACAATGAGCAGTTCTTC. The rearrangement links TRBV4-3 to TRBJ2-1; D gene uncertain. Germline loops: CDR1 LGHNA, CDR2 YSLEER. The length of the CDR3 is 15 residues. The V and J ends lost 1 base and 5 bases respectively, with 12 bases between them.

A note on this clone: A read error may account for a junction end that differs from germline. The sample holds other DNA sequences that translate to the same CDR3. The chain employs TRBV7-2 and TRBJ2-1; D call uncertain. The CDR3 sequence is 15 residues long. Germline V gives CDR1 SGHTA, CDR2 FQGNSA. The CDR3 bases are TGTGCCAGCAGCTCCGTGGCGCGGTCCTATAATGAGCAGTTCTTC. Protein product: CASSSVARSYNEQFF.

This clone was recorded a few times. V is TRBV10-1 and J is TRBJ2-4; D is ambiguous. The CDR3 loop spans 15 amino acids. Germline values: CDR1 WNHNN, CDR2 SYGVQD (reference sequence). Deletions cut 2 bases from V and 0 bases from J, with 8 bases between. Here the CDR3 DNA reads TGCGCCAGCAGTGAGGGTGGCCTAGCCAAAAACATTCAGTACTTC. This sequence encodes CASSEGGLAKNIQYF.

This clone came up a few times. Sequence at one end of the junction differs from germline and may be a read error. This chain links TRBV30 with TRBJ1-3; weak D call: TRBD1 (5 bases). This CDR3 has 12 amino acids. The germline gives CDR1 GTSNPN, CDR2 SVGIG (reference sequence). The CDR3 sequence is CARGDPEGPRRF. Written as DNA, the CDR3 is TGTGCCCGGGGGGACCCTGAAGGGCCAAGACGATTT.

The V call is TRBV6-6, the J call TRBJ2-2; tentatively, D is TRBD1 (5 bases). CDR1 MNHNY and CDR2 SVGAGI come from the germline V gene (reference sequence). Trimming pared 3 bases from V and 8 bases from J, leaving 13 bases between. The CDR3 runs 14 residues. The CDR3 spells CASSYIDSLGELFF. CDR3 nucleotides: TGTGCCAGCAGTTATATAGACAGCCTGGGGGAGCTGTTTTTT.

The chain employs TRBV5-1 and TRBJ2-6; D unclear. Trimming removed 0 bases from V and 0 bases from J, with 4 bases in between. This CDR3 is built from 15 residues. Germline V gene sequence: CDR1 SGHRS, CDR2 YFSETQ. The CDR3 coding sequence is TGCGCCAGCAGCTTGGGCCCCTCTGGGGCCAACGTCCTGACTTTC. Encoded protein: CASSLGPSGANVLTF. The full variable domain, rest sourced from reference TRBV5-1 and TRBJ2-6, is KAGVTQTPRYLIKTRGQQVTLSCSPISGHRSVSWYQQTPGQGLQFLFEYFSETQRNKGNFPGRFSGRQFSNSRSEMNVSTLELGDSALYLCASSLGPSGANVLTFGAGSRLTVL.

CDR3 residues: CALTASGGGSYNEQFF. Written as DNA, the CDR3 is TGTGCCTTAACGGCCTCGGGGGGAGGCTCCTACAATGAGCAGTTCTTC. The V and J genes are TRBV5-4 and TRBJ2-1; 7 bases line up with TRBD2. CDR3 length equals 16 residues. Per the germline V gene, CDR1 is SGHNT and CDR2 is YYREEE (reference sequence). Trimming removed 10 bases from V and 0 bases from J; junction bases left unmatched: 13.

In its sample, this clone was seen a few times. The CDR3 nucleotides read TGCAGCGGGGGTGTGGGCAATGAGCAGTTCTTC. Its translation: CSGGVGNEQFF. The chain recombines TRBV29-1 with TRBJ2-1; D gene unclear. V shed 7 bases and J shed 6 bases, with 10 bases lying between them. Germline lookup yields CDR1 SQVTM and CDR2 ANQGSEA. The CDR3 runs to 11 residues.

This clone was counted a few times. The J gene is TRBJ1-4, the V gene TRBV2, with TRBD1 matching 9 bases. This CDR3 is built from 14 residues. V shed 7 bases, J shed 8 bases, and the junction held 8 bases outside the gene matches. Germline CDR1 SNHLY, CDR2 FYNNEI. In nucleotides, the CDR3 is TGTGCCAGCACTTGGACAGGGGAGAAGGAAAAACTGTTTTTT. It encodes CASTWTGEKEKLFF. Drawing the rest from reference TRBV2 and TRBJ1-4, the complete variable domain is EPEVTQTPSHQVTQMGQEVILRCVPISNHLYFYWYRQILGQKVEFLVSFYNNEISEKSEIFDDQFSVERPDGSNFTLKIRSTKLEDSAMYFCASTWTGEKEKLFFGSGTQLSVL.